Each of the 30 T cell receptor beta chains below was sequenced from the same sample in a study of blood T cells in healthy people across ages. Sample-barcoded 5' priming and a J-beta primer mix drove a second PCR of about 6 to 12 cycles. TCRdb reprocessed the 5' RACE reads with MiXCR, giving one entry per CDR3 protein. The profile covers 650,000 to 1,000,000 distinct CDR3 sequences, with under 40% appearing a single time and 10% to 15% taken by the ten largest. Sequenced: blood. The receptors were sampled from a man aged 18-30 years in good health.

This sequence joins TRBV5-4 and TRBJ2-5; unclear D gene. Germline V gene data show CDR1 as SGHNT and CDR2 as YYREEE (reference sequence). The V and J ends lost 4 bases and 5 bases respectively, with 15 bases between them. The CDR3 extends over 14 amino acids. Here the CDR3 reads CASSQLGPGETQYF. In DNA, the CDR3 is TGTGCCAGCAGCCAACTCGGGCCCGGGGAGACCCAGTACTTC.

This chain uses TRBV18 with TRBJ2-7; maybe TRBD1 (6 bases). From germline, CDR1 is KGHSH and CDR2 LQKENI. This CDR3 is built from 14 residues. The V end lost 2 bases, the J end lost 7 bases, and 15 bases lay between the germline ends. The CDR3 loop reads CASSPGGYGNEQYF. The CDR3 DNA is TGTGCCAGCTCACCAGGGGGCTACGGCAATGAGCAGTACTTC.

This clonotype was observed a handful of times. V and J are TRBV20-1 and TRBJ2-5, with D tentatively TRBD2 (6 bases). Germline CDR1 is DFQATT and CDR2 is SNEGSKA (reference sequence). This CDR3 spans 11 amino acids. The CDR3 DNA reads as TGCGCTGGGACTTTCCAAGAGACCCAGTACTTC. This encodes CAGTFQETQYF.

This chain connects TRBV20-1 to TRBJ2-3, with 9 nucleotides matching TRBD1. V shed 5 bases and J 3 bases; nucleotides not matched to a gene: 9. Germline V gene data show CDR1 as DFQATT and CDR2 as SNEGSKA (reference sequence). CDR3 length: 15 amino acids. CDR3 DNA: TGCAGTGCTGATACAGGGGGCATGGCGACAGATACGCAGTATTTT. As protein: CSADTGGMATDTQYF.

The chain has TRBV12-3 or TRBV12-4 and TRBJ1-4; D gene uncertain. The CDR3 runs 15 residues. With 3 bases removed from V and 7 bases from J, the gap between germline ends came to 15 bases. The CDR3 spells CASSLGMAVSEKLFF. The CDR3 bases are TGTGCCAGCAGTTTGGGAATGGCGGTTAGTGAAAAACTGTTTTTT.

The chain links TRBV20-1 to TRBJ1-2, with unresolved D. The V and J ends lost 0 bases and 8 bases respectively, with 13 bases between them. CDR1 DFQATT and CDR2 SNEGSKA come from the germline V gene (reference sequence). The CDR3 is 13 residues long. The CDR3 reads CSARDGVGRGYTF. CDR3 DNA sequence: TGCAGTGCTAGAGATGGGGTTGGCAGGGGCTACACCTTC.

This clonotype was picked up a small number of times. The rearrangement links TRBV7-9 to TRBJ1-1, with TRBD1 matching 7 bases. Germline trimming cut 1 base from V and 11 bases from J; bases unmatched to any gene: 7. From germline, CDR1 is SEHNR and CDR2 FQNEAQ (reference sequence). This CDR3 spans 13 amino acids. This CDR3 reads CASSLGGGNWAFF. CDR3 DNA sequence: TGTGCCAGCAGCTTAGGAGGGGGCAATTGGGCTTTCTTT.

The V call is TRBV20-1, the J call TRBJ1-2; maybe TRBD1 (5 bases). Germline CDR1 reads DFQATT; CDR2 reads SNEGSKA (reference sequence). The CDR3 length is 14 residues. The CDR3 coding sequence is TGCAATCCGAAGCCTTTCGGGACTGACTATGGCTACACCTTC. Translation: CNPKPFGTDYGYTF.

This clonotype came up many times. V and J are TRBV4-2 and TRBJ1-2; TRBD1 agrees at 10 bases. CDR1 is LGHNA, CDR2 YNFKEQ, per germline. V lost 1 base and J lost 8; bases outside the gene matches: 7. This CDR3 is 15 amino acids long. The CDR3 sequence: CASSQVGQGDLGYTF. In DNA, the CDR3 is TGTGCCAGCAGCCAAGTCGGACAGGGGGATTTAGGCTACACCTTC.

This clonotype was seen more than once but under ten times. The chain recombines TRBV4-2 with TRBJ2-3; 12 nucleotides line up with TRBD2. CDR1 LGHNA and CDR2 YNFKEQ come from the germline V gene. The length of the CDR3 is 19 residues. The trim removed 2 bases at V and 5 bases at J, leaving 14 bases unmatched. The CDR3 DNA sequence: TGTGCCAGCAGCCAACTTACCCTACGACTAGCGGGGGTTCTAGATACGCAGTATTTT. The encoded protein is CASSQLTLRLAGVLDTQYF.

The chain has TRBV20-1 and TRBJ1-6, with 7 bases fitting TRBD1. The germline CDR1 and CDR2 sequences are DFQATT and SNEGSKA (reference sequence). CDR3 length: 18 residues. The junction had 15 bases not matched to a gene; V was cut back by 0 bases and J by 7 bases. CDR3 DNA: TGCAGTGCTAGAGAATCCCCTCTTTTAGGGGGCGGGAATTCACCCCTCCACTTT. Translating gives CSARESPLLGGGNSPLHF.

This clonotype showed up many times. The chain combines TRBV20-1 with TRBJ2-1; 7 nucleotides match TRBD2. The CDR3 is made up of 14 amino acids. The junction had 9 bases not matched to a gene; V was cut back by 5 bases and J by 5 bases. Germline V CDR1 and CDR2: DFQATT, SNEGSKA (reference sequence). In DNA form, the CDR3 reads TGCAGTGCTCTGAGCGGGGTGGGTAACAATGAGCAGTTCTTC. It translates to CSALSGVGNNEQFF.

The chain carries TRBV20-1 and TRBJ2-5; 7 bases are a match to TRBD2. Trimming removed 5 bases from V and 11 bases from J; junction bases left unmatched: 23. The CDR3 is made up of 16 amino acids. Germline V gene sequence: CDR1 DFQATT, CDR2 SNEGSKA (reference sequence). In nucleotides, the CDR3 is TGCAGTGCTGGGTCGGCGGGGGAAACCTACAATGAGCAGCAGTACTTC. Encoded protein: CSAGSAGETYNEQQYF.

This clonotype was detected a few times. V usage is TRBV6-5 and J usage is TRBJ2-7; 8 bases align to TRBD1. The CDR3 is made up of 15 amino acids. Germline V gives CDR1 MNHEY, CDR2 SVGAGI. Germline trimming cut 4 bases from V and 0 bases from J; bases unmatched to any gene: 5. CDR3 in amino acids: CASSSGQGFSYEQYF. In DNA form, the CDR3 reads TGTGCCAGCAGTTCCGGACAGGGTTTCTCCTACGAGCAGTACTTC.

The chain recombines TRBV14 with TRBJ1-1; no clear D gene. Trimming took 4 bases from V and 1 from J, leaving 19 bases between them. The CDR3 has 17 residues. The germline gives CDR1 SGHDN, CDR2 FVKESK. Here the CDR3 reads CASSPRFGQTKNTEAFF. The DNA of the CDR3 is TGTGCCAGCAGCCCTCGGTTCGGCCAGACGAAGAACACTGAAGCTTTCTTT.

V is TRBV7-9 and J is TRBJ1-1, with TRBD1 matching over 9 bases. The length of the CDR3 is 17 residues. Germline V gene sequence: CDR1 SEHNR, CDR2 FQNEAQ (reference sequence). V lost 3 bases, J lost 6 bases, and 14 bases stayed unmatched. The CDR3 sequence is CASSFGQGTWKGAEAFF. The CDR3 nucleotides read TGTGCCAGCAGCTTTGGACAGGGGACCTGGAAAGGCGCTGAAGCTTTCTTT. The variable domain in full, completed from reference TRBV7-9 and TRBJ1-1, reads DTGVSQNPRHKITKRGQNVTFRCDPISEHNRLYWYRQTLGQGPEFLTYFQNEAQLEKSRLLSDRFSAERPKGSFSTLEIQRTEQGDSAMYLCASSFGQGTWKGAEAFFGQGTRLTVV.

This clonotype was found many times. This chain uses TRBV10-3 with TRBJ2-3; possible D gene TRBD2, 6 bases. The V and J ends lost 3 bases and 0 bases respectively, with 10 bases between them. The CDR3 extends over 15 amino acids. Germline V lookup: CDR1 ENHRY, CDR2 SYGVKD. In DNA, the CDR3 is TGTGCCATCAGTGATGCGGCGGGGAGCACAGATACGCAGTATTTT. This encodes CAISDAAGSTDTQYF.

V is TRBV20-1 and J is TRBJ2-5, with TRBD1 as a possible D gene (5 bases). The J call may be mistaken, given a closer DNA end match to TRBJ2-7. This CDR3 region has 12 residues. Germline CDR1 DFQATT, CDR2 SNEGSKA (reference sequence). The CDR3 protein is CSATPDIYEQYF. The CDR3 DNA reads as TGCAGTGCTACCCCGGACATATACGAGCAGTACTTC.

This clonotype was seen a few times. This chain joins TRBV9 and TRBJ1-4; 8 nucleotides agree with TRBD1. The CDR3 extends over 15 amino acids. J gave up 7 bases and V 4 bases, and 9 bases lay outside the gene matches. The germline V gene has CDR1 SGDLS and CDR2 YYNGEE. CDR3 region: CASSSSGGGGEKLFF. CDR3 sequence (DNA): TGTGCCAGCAGCAGCTCAGGGGGCGGGGGTGAAAAACTGTTTTTT.

In its sample, this clonotype was seen many times. The chain recombines TRBV12-3 or TRBV12-4 with TRBJ2-3; no definite D call. This CDR3 has 14 residues. Trimming shortened V by 5 bases and J by 0 bases, and 9 bases separated the two germline ends. CDR3 bases: TGTGCCAGCAGTCCCCGAGCTAGCACAGATACGCAGTATTTT. Residues: CASSPRASTDTQYF.

This clonotype was observed many times. The chain recombines TRBV4-3 with TRBJ2-5, with 7 bases fitting TRBD1. This CDR3 comprises 15 residues. With V trimmed by 3 bases and J by 1 base, 5 bases remained unmatched. Germline V gene data show CDR1 as LGHNA and CDR2 as YSLEER. The CDR3 reads CASSQLDRVQETQYF. CDR3 DNA sequence: TGCGCCAGCAGCCAGCTTGACAGGGTCCAAGAGACCCAGTACTTC.

The rearrangement joins TRBV14 to TRBJ2-7, with D possibly being TRBD1 or TRBD2 (5 bases each). V dropped 0 bases and J dropped 12 bases, with 12 bases sitting between them. In germline, CDR1 is SGHDN, CDR2 FVKESK. There are 12 residues in the CDR3. CDR3 in amino acids: CASSQEAGTTYF. CDR3 nucleotides: TGTGCCAGCAGCCAAGAAGCTGGGACGACGTACTTC.

This sequence joins TRBV7-2 and TRBJ2-7; D may match TRBD1 or TRBD2 (5 bases each). The CDR3 length is 16 residues. V was shortened by 1 base and J by 3 bases, with 16 bases between the two germline ends. Germline CDR1 is SGHTA and CDR2 is FQGNSA. The CDR3 sequence is CASSLVYRGQHYEQYF. The CDR3 nucleotides read TGTGCCAGCAGCTTAGTCTATCGGGGCCAACACTACGAGCAGTACTTC.

The V gene is TRBV20-1, the J gene TRBJ2-7; 8 positions match TRBD1. With 1 base clipped from V and 4 bases from J, the junction kept 9 bases outside the gene matches. CDR1 and CDR2 from the germline V gene are DFQATT and SNEGSKA (reference sequence). The CDR3 sequence is 15 residues long. DNA of the CDR3: TGCAGTGCTAGAGGGGACAGGCTTGGGTCTTACGAGCAGTACTTC. Its protein is CSARGDRLGSYEQYF.

As regards this clonotype: The DNA is omitted, as the CDR3 cannot be located on it reliably, and the CDR3 follows TCRdb's listing. This rearrangement joins TRBV5-5 to TRBJ1-2; the D call in the table, TRBD1, was not verified against the DNA. The V gene's germline CDR1 is SGHKS and CDR2 YYEKEE (reference sequence). Including both end residues, the CDR3 is 16 amino acids long. CDR3: CTSSLIWPGENYGCTF.

V and J are TRBV7-9 and TRBJ2-3, with TRBD2 matching over 8 bases. Germline V gene lookup returns CDR1 SEHNR and CDR2 FQNEAQ (reference sequence). The CDR3 spans 17 residues. J gave up 2 bases and V 5 bases, and 12 bases lay outside the gene matches. The CDR3 here is CASSVLISGIHTDTQYF. In nucleotides, the CDR3 is TGTGCCAGCAGCGTCCTAATTAGCGGGATCCACACAGATACGCAGTATTTT.

Concerning this clonotype itself: One end of the junction fails to match germline, which may point to a read error. V gene TRBV6-2 or TRBV6-3 combines with J gene TRBJ1-2; possibly TRBD1 for D (5 bases). Per the germline V gene, CDR1 is MNHEY and CDR2 is SVGEGT. This CDR3 contains 14 residues. This chain's CDR3 is CASSDSTQGFGYTF. The CDR3, as DNA: TGTGCCAGCAGTGACTCGACTCAGGGTTTTGGCTACACCTTC.

The chain recombines TRBV4-3 with TRBJ2-7; D not resolved. CDR3 size: 16 residues. The germline CDR1 and CDR2 sequences are LGHNA and YSLEER. Deletions cut 1 base from V and 7 bases from J, with 20 bases between. CDR3 protein: CASSQGFPSRDNEQYF. As DNA, the CDR3 is TGCGCCAGCAGCCAAGGTTTCCCCAGCCGTGACAATGAGCAGTACTTC.

This clonotype showed up many times. The chain joins TRBV12-3 or TRBV12-4 to TRBJ2-6, with unresolved D. This CDR3 is built from 14 residues. V shed 5 bases and J shed 1 base, with 6 bases lying between them. The CDR3 here is CASSVMSGANVLTF. CDR3 nucleotide sequence: TGTGCCAGCAGTGTAATGTCTGGGGCCAACGTCCTGACTTTC.

A word on this clonotype: At one end, the junction sequence differs from germline, possibly due to a read error. This sequence joins TRBV12-3 or TRBV12-4 and TRBJ2-5; tentatively, D is TRBD2 (7 bases). This CDR3 comprises 15 residues. The CDR3 DNA is TGTGCCAGCAGTTCGGGGGGCGACTTATGGGAGACTCAGTACTTC. Translating gives CASSSGGDLWETQYF.